The rows below give T cell receptor beta chains drawn from one sample of a study of T cells after yellow fever vaccination. TCRdb re-called the 5' RACE reads with MiXCR, one entry per CDR3 protein. The sample shows about 630,000 distinct CDR3 sequences, more than 9% of them seen only once. The sample here was PBMCs, taken on the day of the yellow fever booster vaccination. The receptors stem from a man younger than 45 who received the YFV17D yellow fever vaccine. Both conserved end residues are part of each CDR3. The order of the fields is V gene, D gene, J gene, CDR3 protein. D genes are given only for firm matches.

v_gene: TRBV12-3/TRBV12-4; d_gene: .; j_gene: TRBJ2-3; CDR3aa: CASSPKGAGTDTQYF
v_gene: TRBV19; d_gene: TRBD2; j_gene: TRBJ2-3; CDR3aa: CASSPTSVTDTQYF
v_gene: TRBV7-2; d_gene: .; j_gene: TRBJ2-2; CDR3aa: CASRWTETNTGELFF
v_gene: TRBV5-6; d_gene: TRBD1; j_gene: TRBJ2-1; CDR3aa: CASSTRTGFNEQFF
v_gene: TRBV6-5; d_gene: .; j_gene: TRBJ2-3; CDR3aa: CASSYRYTDTQYF
v_gene: TRBV12-3/TRBV12-4; d_gene: TRBD1; j_gene: TRBJ1-5; CDR3aa: CASSSGAGTGGHQPQHF
v_gene: TRBV27; d_gene: TRBD1; j_gene: TRBJ2-2; CDR3aa: CASMKDRVVTGELFF
v_gene: TRBV15; d_gene: TRBD2; j_gene: TRBJ2-2; CDR3aa: CATKERENTGELFF
v_gene: TRBV5-4; d_gene: TRBD2; j_gene: TRBJ2-1; CDR3aa: CASSLDTSGRAGNEQFF
v_gene: TRBV18; d_gene: TRBD1; j_gene: TRBJ2-7; CDR3aa: CASSPTGPHEQYF
v_gene: TRBV27; d_gene: TRBD1; j_gene: TRBJ1-5; CDR3aa: CASSLGRGLDQPQHF
v_gene: TRBV27; d_gene: .; j_gene: TRBJ2-3; CDR3aa: CASRPLFGATTDTQYF
v_gene: TRBV10-3; d_gene: TRBD2; j_gene: TRBJ2-1; CDR3aa: CAISETGLAGGHNEQFF
v_gene: TRBV29-1; d_gene: TRBD2; j_gene: TRBJ2-1; CDR3aa: CSVEPGLDYHGEQFF
v_gene: TRBV12-3/TRBV12-4; d_gene: TRBD1; j_gene: TRBJ2-1; CDR3aa: CASSSNRGEQFF
v_gene: TRBV7-9; d_gene: .; j_gene: TRBJ2-5; CDR3aa: CASSLLKRQSETQYF
v_gene: TRBV30; d_gene: .; j_gene: TRBJ2-7; CDR3aa: CAWSVGSYEQYF
v_gene: TRBV20-1; d_gene: TRBD2; j_gene: TRBJ2-1; CDR3aa: CSAREGEGYNEQFF
v_gene: TRBV28; d_gene: .; j_gene: TRBJ2-5; CDR3aa: CASSPWAGNQETQYF
v_gene: TRBV20-1; d_gene: .; j_gene: TRBJ2-5; CDR3aa: CSATPQPGETQYF
v_gene: TRBV7-2; d_gene: .; j_gene: TRBJ2-7; CDR3aa: CASSRVEGGEQYF
v_gene: TRBV15; d_gene: .; j_gene: TRBJ2-7; CDR3aa: CATSRDVREEQYF
v_gene: TRBV5-6; d_gene: .; j_gene: TRBJ1-5; CDR3aa: CASSLFLRRNSNQPQHF
v_gene: TRBV29-1; d_gene: .; j_gene: TRBJ2-1; CDR3aa: CSAVGRGEQFF
v_gene: TRBV27; d_gene: .; j_gene: TRBJ2-1; CDR3aa: CASRLAGVSNEQFF
v_gene: TRBV5-1; d_gene: .; j_gene: TRBJ1-1; CDR3aa: CASSLLSSGGTEAFF
v_gene: TRBV3-1; d_gene: .; j_gene: TRBJ1-2; CDR3aa: CASSQDGGYYGYTF
v_gene: TRBV7-2; d_gene: .; j_gene: TRBJ2-3; CDR3aa: CASSFVAGHCTDTQYF
v_gene: TRBV6-5; d_gene: TRBD1; j_gene: TRBJ2-7; CDR3aa: CASSYTGQGLYEQYF
v_gene: TRBV5-1; d_gene: .; j_gene: TRBJ2-3; CDR3aa: CASNPGLNTDTQYF
v_gene: TRBV2; d_gene: .; j_gene: TRBJ2-1; CDR3aa: CASSERGTSSYNEQFF
v_gene: TRBV5-1; d_gene: TRBD2; j_gene: TRBJ2-2; CDR3aa: CASKWLAGGLNTGELFF
v_gene: TRBV28; d_gene: TRBD1; j_gene: TRBJ1-5; CDR3aa: CASSLLSGTGYQPQHF
v_gene: TRBV6-1; d_gene: TRBD1; j_gene: TRBJ2-7; CDR3aa: CASRRGGTGETYEQYF
v_gene: TRBV4-2; d_gene: TRBD1; j_gene: TRBJ1-2; CDR3aa: CASSQDKGASGYTF
v_gene: TRBV7-8; d_gene: .; j_gene: TRBJ1-4; CDR3aa: CASSLTGEVPNEKLFF
v_gene: TRBV20-1; d_gene: TRBD1; j_gene: TRBJ1-6; CDR3aa: CSARSAGTGNSPLHF
v_gene: TRBV11-2; d_gene: TRBD2; j_gene: TRBJ2-2; CDR3aa: CASSSRGDGELFF
v_gene: TRBV27; d_gene: .; j_gene: TRBJ2-2; CDR3aa: CASSLEGTGTGELFF
v_gene: TRBV7-3; d_gene: TRBD2; j_gene: TRBJ2-1; CDR3aa: CASSLGGGFPNEQFF
v_gene: TRBV20-1; d_gene: .; j_gene: TRBJ2-1; CDR3aa: CSARLLAYGNEQFF
v_gene: TRBV10-2; d_gene: .; j_gene: TRBJ2-7; CDR3aa: CASRPWEESYEQYF
v_gene: TRBV7-2; d_gene: TRBD1; j_gene: TRBJ2-3; CDR3aa: CASSSWTGGRSDTQYF
v_gene: TRBV5-1; d_gene: .; j_gene: TRBJ1-1; CDR3aa: CASSLLEEGSEAFF
v_gene: TRBV7-2; d_gene: .; j_gene: TRBJ1-6; CDR3aa: CASSFFNSPLHF
v_gene: TRBV5-1; d_gene: .; j_gene: TRBJ1-1; CDR3aa: CASSLAPGNEAFF
v_gene: TRBV4-3; d_gene: TRBD2; j_gene: TRBJ2-5; CDR3aa: CASSRTSGRAETQYF
v_gene: TRBV10-1; d_gene: .; j_gene: TRBJ2-1; CDR3aa: CASSDDRTPDEGQFF
v_gene: TRBV7-7; d_gene: .; j_gene: TRBJ2-5; CDR3aa: CASSPSWGPGETQYF
v_gene: TRBV4-3; d_gene: .; j_gene: TRBJ1-2; CDR3aa: CASSQELDKYYGYTF
v_gene: TRBV6-5; d_gene: TRBD1; j_gene: TRBJ1-5; CDR3aa: CASSSHRGGNQPQHF
v_gene: TRBV12-3/TRBV12-4; d_gene: TRBD2; j_gene: TRBJ2-5; CDR3aa: CASSRTSARGRPQYF
v_gene: TRBV14; d_gene: .; j_gene: TRBJ2-3; CDR3aa: CASSRRLPGDTQYF